This passage covers 15 T cell receptor beta chains from one sample sequenced in a study of T cells in localized non-small cell lung cancer. Only in-frame clones appear in the TCRdb table, and some are missing; sequencing was by immunoSEQ multiplex PCR. The sample has a few thousand clones, 28% seen once. The sequencing used lung tumor tissue, collected before any cancer treatment. These receptors all stem from a female donor older than 55 with stage I lung adenocarcinoma.

The chain is built from TRBV6-8 and TRBJ2-1, with D tentatively TRBD1 (5 bases). V was cut by 10 bases and J by 4 bases, with 20 bases left in between. This CDR3 region has 15 residues. Germline V CDR1 and CDR2: MNHGY, SAAAGT. The CDR3 loop is CAIRDPQGPYNEQFF. The CDR3 DNA reads as TGTGCCATCAGAGACCCGCAGGGCCCTTACAATGAGCAGTTCTTC.

The chain employs TRBV6-1 and TRBJ1-2, with D tentatively TRBD1 (6 bases). There are 14 residues in the CDR3. Trimming removed 1 base at V and 5 bases at J, with 11 bases between. Per germline, CDR1 MNHNS and CDR2 SASEGT. CDR3 in amino acids: CASSEGTVNYGYTF. As DNA, the CDR3 is TGTGCCAGCAGTGAAGGGACAGTCAATTATGGCTACACCTTC.

V is TRBV15 and J is TRBJ1-4, with 7 bases identical to TRBD1. This CDR3 region has 15 residues. CDR1 and CDR2 from the germline V gene are LNHNV and YYDKDF (reference sequence). Trimming at V came to 6 bases and at J to 2 bases, leaving 6 bases not matched to a gene. The CDR3 sequence is CATSLGGPTNEKLFF. The CDR3 DNA is TGTGCCACCAGTCTAGGGGGCCCTACTAATGAAAAACTGTTTTTT.

This clone was picked up a small number of times. The genes are TRBV4-1 and TRBJ2-5, with D uncertain. The CDR3 spans 14 residues. Trimming cost V 5 bases and J 1 base, with 11 bases left between them. Per the germline V gene, CDR1 is MGHRA and CDR2 is YSYEKL. This CDR3 is CASSVRVAQETQYF. CDR3 nucleotides: TGCGCCAGCAGCGTCCGGGTCGCCCAAGAGACCCAGTACTTC.

V usage is TRBV19 and J usage is TRBJ1-2; 8 positions match TRBD1. This CDR3 has 14 residues. Per germline, CDR1 LNHDA and CDR2 SQIVND (reference sequence). The trim removed 5 bases at V and 2 bases at J, leaving 4 bases unmatched. CDR3 DNA sequence: TGTGCCAGTAGTTACGGACAGGGAAACTATGGCTACACCTTC. It codes for CASSYGQGNYGYTF.

The DNA of the CDR3 is TGTGCCAGCAGCCTTGGACAGGGGGCGGGTGAGACTGAAGCTTTCTTT. As protein: CASSLGQGAGETEAFF. J is TRBJ1-1 and V is TRBV6-8, with 11 positions matching TRBD1. With V trimmed by 6 bases and J by 5 bases, 11 bases remained unmatched. Germline V gene data show CDR1 as MNHGY and CDR2 as SAAAGT. The CDR3 runs 16 residues.

This clone rates as large. J is TRBJ2-7 and V is TRBV11-3; possibly TRBD1 for D (7 bases). The V gene lost 5 bases and the J gene lost 7 bases, with 21 bases spanning the gap. The CDR3 extends over 15 amino acids. The germline gives CDR1 SGHNT, CDR2 YENEEA. DNA of the CDR3: TGTGCCAGCAGCGGGGGACAGCCGGGAGTTGGTGAGCAGTACTTC. Translating it yields CASSGGQPGVGEQYF.

The rearrangement joins TRBV1 to TRBJ2-7; the D call in the table, TRBD2, was not verified against the DNA. TRBV1 is tagged as a pseudogene. The CDR3 spans 15 residues. The CDR3 reads CASSQDGRGSYEQYV. DNA for the CDR3: TGCGCCAGCAGCCAAGATGGCCGGGGGTCCTACGAGCAGTACGTC.

The chain carries TRBV12-5 and TRBJ1-1; D may be TRBD1 (5 bases). Germline CDR1 and CDR2: LGHNT and FRNRAP. The CDR3 covers 13 residues. The CDR3 coding sequence is TGTGCCAGCCGATCAGTCTACAGGACTGAAGCTTTCTTT. It yields the protein CASRSVYRTEAFF.

The gene calls are TRBV1 and TRBJ2-1; the table's D call, TRBD1, has no DNA check behind it. TRBV1 is deemed a pseudogene. This CDR3 spans 13 amino acids. CDR3 nucleotides: TGCGCCAGCAGCCCGTACAGGGGGCGTGAGCAGTTCTTC. It yields the protein CASSPYRGREQFF.

The V call is TRBV6-8, the J call TRBJ1-5, with TRBD1 identical over 7 bases. Trimming at V came to 8 bases and at J to 5 bases, leaving 12 bases not matched to a gene. Germline-derived CDR1 and CDR2 are MNHGY and SAAAGT. This CDR3 has 15 amino acids. In nucleotides, the CDR3 is TGTGCCAGCGCTCTAGGGACAGATCCTTATCAGCCCCAGCATTTT. Translating it yields CASALGTDPYQPQHF.

The chain combines TRBV29-1 with TRBJ2-5, with TRBD1 identical over 11 bases. Trimming took 4 bases from V and 1 from J; bases not matched to a gene: 5. The CDR3 is 15 amino acids. The germline CDR1 and CDR2 sequences are SQVTM and ANQGSEA. The CDR3 loop is CSVGGTGGLQETQYF. The CDR3 DNA sequence: TGCAGCGTTGGCGGGACAGGGGGGCTCCAAGAGACCCAGTACTTC.

V and J are TRBV6-8 and TRBJ1-1, with D hard to call. V shed 4 bases and J shed 0 bases, with 6 bases lying between them. CDR1 is MNHGY and CDR2 is SAAAGT in the germline V gene. The CDR3 is made up of 13 amino acids. The CDR3 spells CASSSLVNTEAFF. The CDR3 region has the DNA TGTGCCAGCAGTTCTCTCGTGAACACTGAAGCTTTCTTT.

This clone was observed a few times. The V call is TRBV15, the J call TRBJ2-2, with TRBD1 identical over 7 bases. With 1 base clipped from V and 0 bases from J, the junction kept 8 bases outside the gene matches. CDR1 and CDR2 from the germline V gene are LNHNV and YYDKDF (reference sequence). The CDR3 is made up of 18 amino acids. The CDR3 loop reads CATSRGKPGQPNTGELFF. CDR3 sequence (DNA): TGTGCCACCAGCAGAGGTAAACCGGGACAGCCGAACACCGGGGAGCTGTTTTTT.

V is TRBV5-1 and J is TRBJ2-3, with 12 bases fitting TRBD2. Losses at the gene ends were 8 bases for V and 2 bases for J; bases not matched to a gene: 6. Germline V lookup: CDR1 SGHRS, CDR2 YFSETQ. CDR3 length: 15 amino acids. Written as DNA, the CDR3 is TGCGCCAGTACCCTAGCGGGAGGGCCCACAGATACGCAGTATTTT. This codes for CASTLAGGPTDTQYF.